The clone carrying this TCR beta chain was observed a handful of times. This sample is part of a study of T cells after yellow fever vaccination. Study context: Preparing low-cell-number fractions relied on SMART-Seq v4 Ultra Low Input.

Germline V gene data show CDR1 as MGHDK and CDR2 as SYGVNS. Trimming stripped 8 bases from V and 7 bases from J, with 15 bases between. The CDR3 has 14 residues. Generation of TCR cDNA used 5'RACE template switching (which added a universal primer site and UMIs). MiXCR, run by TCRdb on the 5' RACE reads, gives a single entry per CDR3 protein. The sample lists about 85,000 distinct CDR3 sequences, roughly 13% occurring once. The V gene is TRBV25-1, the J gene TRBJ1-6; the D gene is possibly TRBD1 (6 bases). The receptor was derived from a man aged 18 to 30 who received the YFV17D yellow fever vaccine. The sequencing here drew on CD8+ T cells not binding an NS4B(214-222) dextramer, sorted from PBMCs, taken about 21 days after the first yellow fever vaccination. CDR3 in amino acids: CASGPYRVNSPLHF. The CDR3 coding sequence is TGTGCCAGCGGCCCTTACAGGGTCAATTCACCCCTCCACTTT.